What follows are 22 T cell receptor beta chains derived from one specimen sequenced in a study of T cells after yellow fever vaccination. TCRdb re-analysed the 5' RACE reads in MiXCR, keeping a single row per CDR3 protein. The sample carries more than 200,000 distinct CDR3 sequences, approximately 3.8% recorded once. This material consisted of PBMCs, taken 15 days after the yellow fever booster vaccination. The receptor source for this set is a man between 18 and 29 years old who received the YFV17D yellow fever vaccine.

This clonotype was recorded many times. The chain recombines TRBV9 with TRBJ2-6; no reliable D call. This CDR3 is built from 18 residues. Per germline, CDR1 SGDLS and CDR2 YYNGEE. V shed 4 bases and J shed 0 bases, with 17 bases lying between them. CDR3 sequence: CASSSRRVPNSGANVLTF. Written as DNA, the CDR3 is TGTGCCAGCAGCTCTCGCCGGGTACCTAACTCTGGGGCCAACGTCCTGACTTTC.

This clonotype was recorded many times. The CDR3 here is CATRQGDEQYV. CDR3 nucleotides: TGTGCCACCCGACAGGGAGACGAGCAGTACGTC. The chain employs TRBV6-2 or TRBV6-3 and TRBJ2-7, with 7 bases identical to TRBD1. The V gene end was trimmed by 10 bases and the J gene end by 5 bases; junction bases not matched to a gene: 5. CDR3 length equals 11 residues. Germline CDR1 and CDR2: MNHEY and SVGEGT.

This clonotype was seen many times. The rearrangement joins TRBV12-3 or TRBV12-4 to TRBJ1-1, with 8 bases identical to TRBD1. Losses at the gene ends were 3 bases for V and 11 bases for J; bases not matched to a gene: 8. CDR3 size: 13 residues. CDR3 residues: CASSFAGGYFAFF. In nucleotides, the CDR3 is TGTGCCAGCAGTTTCGCAGGGGGCTATTTCGCTTTCTTT.

This clonotype showed up many times. V is TRBV11-2 and J is TRBJ2-1; no clear D gene. The germline V gene encodes CDR1 SGHAT and CDR2 FQNNGV. Trimming stripped 0 bases from V and 1 base from J, with 13 bases between. The CDR3 is 17 residues long. The CDR3 bases are TGTGCCAGCAGCTTAGATCCGGTCCGTAGGTCCTACAATGAGCAGTTCTTC. Encoded protein: CASSLDPVRRSYNEQFF.

This clonotype appeared many times. The genes are TRBV5-4 and TRBJ2-5; 9 nucleotides align to TRBD2. CDR1 is SGHNT and CDR2 is YYREEE in the germline V gene (reference sequence). The V and J ends lost 1 base and 4 bases, in that order; junction bases with no gene match: 5. The CDR3 has 15 residues. As DNA, the CDR3 is TGTGCCAGCAGCTTGCCGCTAGCGGGGTCAGAGACCCAGTACTTC. This gives the protein CASSLPLAGSETQYF.

This clonotype was detected ten times or more. J is TRBJ2-5 and V is TRBV29-1; D might be TRBD1 (6 bases). CDR1 and CDR2 (germline): SQVTM, ANQGSEA. V shed 7 bases and J shed 5 bases, with 17 bases lying between them. The length of the CDR3 is 13 residues. DNA of the CDR3: TGCAGCGCTCTACAGGGCCCTCTGGAGACCCAGTACTTC. Its protein product is CSALQGPLETQYF. Filled out from reference TRBV29-1 and TRBJ2-5, the complete variable domain reads SAVISQKPSRDICQRGTSLTIQCQVDSQVTMMFWYRQQPGQSLTLIATANQGSEATYESGFVIDKFPISRPNLTFSTLTVSNMSPEDSSIYLCSALQGPLETQYFGPGTRLLVL.

This clonotype was observed many times. The V and J genes are TRBV6-5 and TRBJ1-5, with D tentatively TRBD1 (5 bases). CDR1 MNHEY and CDR2 SVGAGI come from the germline V gene. Trimming stripped 6 bases from V and 2 bases from J, with 14 bases between. This CDR3 is 15 amino acids long. DNA for the CDR3: TGTGCCAGCAGCCCGAGGGGAGGAGGCAATCAGCCCCAGCATTTT. Translation: CASSPRGGGNQPQHF.

There are many counts of this clonotype. The chain combines TRBV7-2 with TRBJ2-1, with 9 bases matching TRBD1. V trimming: 2 bases; J trimming: 9 bases; junction bases outside the gene matches: 8. There are 15 residues in the CDR3. Germline V CDR1 and CDR2: SGHTA, FQGNSA. This CDR3 is CASSLTQGAGGEQFF. In nucleotides, the CDR3 is TGTGCCAGCAGCTTAACACAGGGGGCAGGGGGTGAGCAGTTCTTC.

This clonotype was recorded many times. V usage is TRBV30 and J usage is TRBJ2-1, with D tentatively TRBD1 (6 bases). This CDR3 contains 14 residues. With 2 bases removed from V and 3 bases from J, the gap between germline ends came to 11 bases. From germline, CDR1 is GTSNPN and CDR2 SVGIG (reference sequence). CDR3 DNA sequence: TGTGCCTGGAGTTTCCGGACAGTCTACAATGAGCAGTTCTTC. It translates to CAWSFRTVYNEQFF. Variable domain in full (rest from reference TRBV30 and TRBJ2-1): SQTIHQWPATLVQPVGSPLSLECTVEGTSNPNLYWYRQAAGRGLQLLFYSVGIGQISSEVPQNLSASRPQDRQFILSSKKLLLSDSGFYLCAWSFRTVYNEQFFGPGTRLTVL.

This clonotype was seen repeatedly, ten times or more. V gene TRBV7-2 combines with J gene TRBJ1-1; D gene ambiguous. The ends were cut back, 1 base at V and 3 bases at J, with 6 bases in the middle. Germline CDR1 SGHTA, CDR2 FQGNSA. This CDR3 is 13 amino acids long. The CDR3 loop reads CASSLVWDTEAFF. For the CDR3, the DNA is TGTGCCAGCAGCTTAGTCTGGGACACTGAAGCTTTCTTT.

This clonotype was detected ten times or more. V and J are TRBV4-1 and TRBJ1-4; 7 bases fit TRBD1. Germline lookup yields CDR1 MGHRA and CDR2 YSYEKL. This CDR3 comprises 16 residues. The V gene end was trimmed by 1 base and the J gene end by 1 base; junction bases not matched to a gene: 3. The CDR3 loop is CASSQGRQGTNEKLFF. In DNA, the CDR3 is TGCGCCAGCAGCCAAGGGAGACAGGGAACTAATGAAAAACTGTTTTTT.

This clonotype was found many times. The V and J genes are TRBV14 and TRBJ2-1; possible D gene TRBD1, 5 bases. This CDR3 spans 14 amino acids. Trimming removed 4 bases from V and 4 bases from J, with 11 bases in between. Looked up from germline, CDR1 is SGHDN and CDR2 is FVKESK. This CDR3 is CASSPDSWYNEQFF. CDR3 coding DNA: TGTGCCAGCAGCCCCGACAGCTGGTACAATGAGCAGTTCTTC.

In its sample, this clonotype was seen many times. This chain links TRBV4-2 with TRBJ2-1; 12 bases match TRBD2. The CDR3 loop spans 16 amino acids. Germline trimming cut 1 base from V and 9 bases from J; bases unmatched to any gene: 7. CDR1 is LGHNA and CDR2 is YNFKEQ in the germline V gene. As DNA, the CDR3 is TGTGCCAGCAGCCAAGCCTCTAGCGGGGGGGCCGGTGAGCAGTTCTTC. Amino acids: CASSQASSGGAGEQFF.

This clonotype was seen repeatedly, ten times or more. This sequence joins TRBV4-1 and TRBJ1-1; possibly TRBD1 for D (6 bases). The V gene lost 4 bases and the J gene lost 0 bases, with 12 bases spanning the gap. This CDR3 region has 15 residues. The germline V gene encodes CDR1 MGHRA and CDR2 YSYEKL. CDR3 region: CASSLGGSMNTEAFF. The CDR3 DNA is TGCGCCAGCAGCCTGGGGGGCAGTATGAACACTGAAGCTTTCTTT.

This clonotype occurred many times. V usage is TRBV19 and J usage is TRBJ1-2; D is perhaps TRBD1 (5 bases). The length of the CDR3 is 12 residues. V was trimmed by 8 bases and J by 2 bases, leaving 9 bases between them. Germline V gene lookup returns CDR1 LNHDA and CDR2 SQIVND (reference sequence). CDR3 coding DNA: TGTGCCAGTCTCTCAGGGAACTATGGCTACACCTTC. As protein: CASLSGNYGYTF.

This clonotype was recorded at least ten times. The J gene is TRBJ2-2, the V gene TRBV5-1; 7 nucleotides line up with TRBD1. This CDR3 has 14 residues. CDR1 is SGHRS and CDR2 is YFSETQ in the germline V gene. V lost 5 bases, J lost 4 bases, and 5 bases stayed unmatched. The CDR3 nucleotides are TGCGCCAGCAGATTGACAGGGTCCACCGGGGAGCTGTTTTTT. Amino acids: CASRLTGSTGELFF.

This clonotype was seen repeatedly, ten times or more. The J gene is TRBJ2-5, the V gene TRBV6-2 or TRBV6-3; D may match TRBD1 or TRBD2 (6 bases each). Germline-derived CDR1 and CDR2 are MNHEY and SVGEGT. CDR3 size: 16 residues. Trimming shortened V by 5 bases and J by 1 base, and 17 bases separated the two germline ends. CDR3 nucleotide sequence: TGTGCCAGCAGTGTCCCGTCTCGGGGGCCCCAAGAGACCCAGTACTTC. Translated: CASSVPSRGPQETQYF.

This clonotype has at least ten counts. The rearrangement links TRBV20-1 to TRBJ1-2; D is ambiguous. The V gene lost 6 bases and the J gene lost 4 bases, with 24 bases spanning the gap. The CDR3 spans 16 residues. Germline CDR1 and CDR2: DFQATT and SNEGSKA (reference sequence). In nucleotides, the CDR3 is TGCAGTGCCTCCGAGCCAGTTGATCGGGGTAGCTATGGCTACACCTTC. Translating it yields CSASEPVDRGSYGYTF.

Many counts were recorded for this clonotype. The chain joins TRBV7-9 to TRBJ2-7; 8 nucleotides match TRBD1. The germline gives CDR1 SEHNR, CDR2 FQNEAQ (reference sequence). V trimming: 5 bases; J trimming: 0 bases; junction bases outside the gene matches: 6. This CDR3 is built from 15 residues. The CDR3 reads CASSLRTGSSYEQYF. Here the CDR3 DNA reads TGTGCCAGCAGCCTGCGGACAGGGAGCTCCTACGAGCAGTACTTC.

This clonotype was seen repeatedly, ten times or more. This sequence joins TRBV28 and TRBJ1-4, with D possibly being TRBD1 (6 bases). The germline V gene encodes CDR1 MDHEN and CDR2 SYDVKM. The V gene lost 8 bases and the J gene lost 8 bases, with 12 bases spanning the gap. There are 12 residues in the CDR3. The CDR3 bases are TGTGCCAGCGGGTACCAGGGGGAAAAACTGTTTTTT. This encodes CASGYQGEKLFF.

This clonotype was detected ten times or more. This chain joins TRBV7-3 and TRBJ1-3; D not certain. From germline, CDR1 is SGHTA and CDR2 FQGTGA. Trimming shortened V by 1 base and J by 3 bases, and 7 bases separated the two germline ends. This CDR3 spans 14 amino acids. The DNA of the CDR3 is TGTGCCAGCAGCTTAAGCGGAGGTGGAAACACCATATATTTT. Amino acids: CASSLSGGGNTIYF. Full variable domain (outside the CDR3, taken from reference TRBV7-3 and TRBJ1-3): GAGVSQTPSNKVTEKGKYVELRCDPISGHTALYWYRQSLGQGPEFLIYFQGTGAADDSGLPNDRFFAVRPEGSVSTLKIQRTERGDSAVYLCASSLSGGGNTIYFGEGSWLTVV.

The rearrangement uses TRBV9 and TRBJ1-6; D is uncertain. V gave up 0 bases and J gave up 9 bases, with 7 bases separating them. The germline CDR1 and CDR2 sequences are SGDLS and YYNGEE. The CDR3 is 13 residues long. CDR3 nucleotide sequence: TGTGCCAGCAGCGTAGATACGGCTTCACCCCTCCACTTT. Translated, it gives CASSVDTASPLHF.